These T cell receptor beta chains were read from a single sample in a study of shared clonotypes between healthy human individuals. Clones were sequenced by immunoSEQ multiplex PCR, and TCRdb holds only the in-frame ones, with some missing. This table holds some 470,000 clones, 76% found once. Specimen: PBMCs. All receptors derive from a woman between 40 and 50 years old in good health. Some clones in this sample may be carry-over from other donors' samples. Both conserved end residues are part of each CDR3. D genes are given only for firm matches. The listing skips clone size in some rows; elsewhere it reads once, few, many or a size class.

>many|TRBJ2-7|.|TRBV7-2
TGTGCCAGCAGCTTAGGGTATCAGAGAGAGCAGTACTTC
CASSLGYQREQYF
>.|TRBJ2-5|.|TRBV28
TGTGCCAGCAGCGTCCTTCTGGGAGGGAGTCAGGGGTCTCGTCGTAAGAATAGACAGACCCAGTACTTC
CASSVLLGGSQGSRRKNRQTQYF
>many|TRBJ2-7|.|TRBV2
TGTGCCAGCACTCGTCAGATAGCCTACGAGCAGTACTTC
CASTRQIAYEQYF
>.|TRBJ2-2|TRBD2|TRBV2
TGTGCCAGCAGTCGACTAGCGCCTAACACCGGGGAGCTGTTTTTT
CASSRLAPNTGELFF
>.|TRBJ2-1|TRBD2|TRBV7-6
TGTGCCAGCAGTAGTGTTGCGGGAGCGGAAAATGAGCAGTTCTTC
CASSSVAGAENEQFF
>.|TRBJ2-7|.|TRBV5-6
TGCGCCAGCAGCCAGGGATTATCGGGACTCCGGGCCGAGCAGTACTTC
CASSQGLSGLRAEQYF
>few|TRBJ1-4|.|TRBV30
TGTGCCTGGAGTGAAGAAACCCATGAAAAACTGTTTTTT
CAWSEETHEKLFF
>few|TRBJ1-5|TRBD1|TRBV10-3
TGTGCCATCAGTGCACAGGGGGGGGGCAGCAATCAGCCCCAGCATTTT
CAISAQGGGSNQPQHF
>.|TRBJ2-1|.|TRBV29-1
TGCAGCGTTGAACATAGCTCCTACAATGAGCAGTTCTTC
CSVEHSSYNEQFF
>few|TRBJ2-7|TRBD2|TRBV6-5
TGTGCCAGCAGTTACTCCGGGGGGAACTACGAGCAGTACTTC
CASSYSGGNYEQYF
>.|TRBJ2-5|.|TRBV20-1
TGCAGTGCCCCCCCACAAGAGACCCAGTACTTC
CSAPPQETQYF
>.|TRBJ1-2|TRBD1|TRBV10-3
TGTGCCATCAGTACCCAGGGGGCTGGAGGCTACACCTTC
CAISTQGAGGYTF
>.|TRBJ1-4|TRBD1|TRBV4-3
TGCGCCAGCAGCCGGGACAGGGGGGAAGAAAAACTGTTTTTT
CASSRDRGEEKLFF
>.|TRBJ1-1|.|TRBV10-2
TGCGCCAGCAGAGATCCTGAAGCTTTCTTT
CASRDPEAFF
>.|TRBJ2-2|.|TRBV2
TGTGCCAGCAGTGCCACGACCGTAGGGTACGGGGAGCTGTTTTTT
CASSATTVGYGELFF
>few|TRBJ1-1|.|TRBV4-1
TGCGCCAGCAGCCAAGGGCTGGGCTCGGGAAACACTGAAGCTTTCTTT
CASSQGLGSGNTEAFF
>.|TRBJ2-3|TRBD2|TRBV7-3
TGTGCCAGCAGCCCCGGGGGGTACACAGATACGCAGTATTTT
CASSPGGYTDTQYF
>once|TRBJ2-6|.|TRBV6-7
TGTGCCAGCAGTTACGGTTCGGTCCCTTTCTCTGGGGCCAACGTCCTGACTTTC
CASSYGSVPFSGANVLTF
>.|TRBJ2-2|.|TRBV11-2
TGTGCCAGCAGCCGCGGACGGACGAACACCGGGGAGCTGTTTTTT
CASSRGRTNTGELFF
>few|TRBJ1-2|TRBD1|TRBV6-1
TGTGCCAGCAGGGAGGACAGGGCGGACTATGGCTACACCTTC
CASREDRADYGYTF
>.|TRBJ1-5|.|TRBV27
TGTGCCAGCAGTCTGGCCTTCTTCAATCAGCCCCAGCATTTT
CASSLAFFNQPQHF
>.|TRBJ1-2|.|TRBV2
TGTGCCAGCAGTGAGGTAGAATATGGCTACACCTTC
CASSEVEYGYTF
>.|TRBJ2-5|.|TRBV5-1
TGCGCCAGCAGCTTGGGACAGGAAGAGACCCAGTACTTC
CASSLGQEETQYF
>.|TRBJ2-1|TRBD2|TRBV10-3
TGTGCCATCAGTGAGAAGGGACTAGCGGGAGGGGCTGAGCAGTTCTTC
CAISEKGLAGGAEQFF
>once|TRBJ2-5|TRBD2|TRBV5-4
TGTGCCAGCAGCTTGAGACTAGCGGGGGAGACCCAGTACTTC
CASSLRLAGETQYF
>.|TRBJ2-1|.|TRBV15
TGTGCCACCAGCAGAGATCGCGGGGCTTGGGGGAGTTACAATGAGCAGTTCTTC
CATSRDRGAWGSYNEQFF
>.|TRBJ2-7|.|TRBV5-4
TGTGCCAGCAGCTACTGGGCTACCAATTACGAGCAGTACTTC
CASSYWATNYEQYF
>.|TRBJ2-1|.|TRBV7-6
TGTGCCAGCAGCTCTCCGCCGACTGAGCAGTTCTTC
CASSSPPTEQFF
>.|TRBJ1-1|.|TRBV6-1
TGTGCCAGCAGTGAAGCGCTGGGGCGGTTGAACACTGAAGCTTTCTTT
CASSEALGRLNTEAFF
>.|TRBJ2-1|TRBD1|TRBV27
TGTGCCAGCAATCGACAGGGGGCGGGTAATGAGCAGTTCTTC
CASNRQGAGNEQFF
>.|TRBJ2-7|.|TRBV5-4
TGTGCCAGCAGCTTGGTCAGCGGGCTTGGTGGCTACGAGCAGTACTTC
CASSLVSGLGGYEQYF
>.|TRBJ2-3|.|TRBV30
TGTGCCTGGAGTGTCCAACAGCCCACAGATACGCAGTATTTT
CAWSVQQPTDTQYF
>.|TRBJ2-7|TRBD1|TRBV7-9
TGTGCCAGCAGCCCAAAAACCCCCGAGACAGGGAAGGGTTACGAGCAGTACTTC
CASSPKTPETGKGYEQYF
>.|TRBJ1-2|.|TRBV7-2
TGTGCCAGCAGCTCGGACCACCTCAGCTATGGCTACACCTTC
CASSSDHLSYGYTF
>.|TRBJ1-1|.|TRBV7-9
TGTGCCAGCAGACCAAAACAAGGCATGAACACTGAAGCTTTCTTT
CASRPKQGMNTEAFF
>.|TRBJ2-7|.|TRBV6-5
TGTGCCAGCAGTTGGGACTTAGAGCGGAGACTCTACGAGCAGTACTTC
CASSWDLERRLYEQYF
>.|TRBJ1-2|.|TRBV28
TGTGCCAGCAACCCTGGGGCTAACTATGGCTACACCTTC
CASNPGANYGYTF
>.|TRBJ2-3|TRBD2|TRBV18
TGTGCCAGCTCACCTCCAACTAGCGGCCCAGATACGCAGTATTTT
CASSPPTSGPDTQYF
>.|TRBJ1-4|.|TRBV5-1
TGCGCCAGCAGCCAACAGGGACGACTTAGCGCTGAAAAACTGTTTTTT
CASSQQGRLSAEKLFF
>few|TRBJ2-7|TRBD2|TRBV5-6
TGTGCCAGCAGCTCGCCACTAGCGGATTCCTACGAGCAGTACTTC
CASSSPLADSYEQYF
>.|TRBJ1-1|.|TRBV9
TGTGCCAGCAGCGCACAGGAACTGAACACTGAAGCTTTCTTT
CASSAQELNTEAFF
>.|TRBJ1-4|.|TRBV30
TGTGCCTGGAGTGTAGCAGTGGGACCCGGGACGGAGGAAAAACTGTTTTTT
CAWSVAVGPGTEEKLFF
>.|TRBJ2-5|TRBD1|TRBV6-6
TGTGCCAGCGCAGGGGGCGCGAAGGAGACCCAGTACTTC
CASAGGAKETQYF
>.|TRBJ2-1|.|TRBV5-7
TGTGCCAGCAGCTTGGGCCCAGGGAAGTTCTTC
CASSLGPGKFF
>.|TRBJ1-5|.|TRBV6-1
TGTGCCAGCAGTGAATCCCCCATCCAGCCCCAGCATTTT
CASSESPIQPQHF